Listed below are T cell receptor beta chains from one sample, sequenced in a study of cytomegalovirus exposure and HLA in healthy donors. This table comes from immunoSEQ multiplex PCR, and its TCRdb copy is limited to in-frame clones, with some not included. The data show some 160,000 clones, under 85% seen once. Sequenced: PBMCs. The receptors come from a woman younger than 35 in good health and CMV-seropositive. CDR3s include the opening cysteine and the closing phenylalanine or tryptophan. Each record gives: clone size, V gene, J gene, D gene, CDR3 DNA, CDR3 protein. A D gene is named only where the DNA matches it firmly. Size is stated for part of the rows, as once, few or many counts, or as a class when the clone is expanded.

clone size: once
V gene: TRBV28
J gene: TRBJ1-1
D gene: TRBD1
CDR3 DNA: TGTGCCAGCAGATCTACAGGGGGCATAGCTGAAGCTTTCTTT
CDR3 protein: CASRSTGGIAEAFF

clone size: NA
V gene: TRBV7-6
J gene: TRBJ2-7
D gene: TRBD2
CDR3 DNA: TGTGCCAGCAGCTTAAGACTAGCGGATTCCTACGAGCAGTACTTC
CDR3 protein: CASSLRLADSYEQYF

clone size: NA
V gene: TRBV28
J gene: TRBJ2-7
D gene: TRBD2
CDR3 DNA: TGTGCCAGCATCCCGGGGGGGGCTTCCTACGAGCAGTACTTC
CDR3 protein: CASIPGGASYEQYF

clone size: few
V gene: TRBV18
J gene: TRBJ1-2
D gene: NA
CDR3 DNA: TGTGCCAGCTCACCGGGTTCGGGGGGTTTGAACTATGGCTACACCTTC
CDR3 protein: CASSPGSGGLNYGYTF

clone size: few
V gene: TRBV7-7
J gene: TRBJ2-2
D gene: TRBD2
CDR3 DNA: TGTGCTCTCGCGGGAGCTAACACCGGGGAGCTGTTTTTT
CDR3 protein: CALAGANTGELFF

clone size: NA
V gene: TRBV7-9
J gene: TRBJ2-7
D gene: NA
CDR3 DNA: TGTTCCAGCAGCTTAGGGAGGCCCCCTGGGTACGAGCAGTACTTC
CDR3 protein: CSSSLGRPPGYEQYF

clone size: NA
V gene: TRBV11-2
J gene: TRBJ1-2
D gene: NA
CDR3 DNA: TGTGCCAGCAGCTTAGGATTCCCTAAGGGGGTTAACTATGGCTACACCTTC
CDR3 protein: CASSLGFPKGVNYGYTF

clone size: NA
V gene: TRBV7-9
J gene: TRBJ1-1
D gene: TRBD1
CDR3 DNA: TGTGCCAGCAGCCATCCGACAGGGTTAAAAGTCGCTTTCTTT
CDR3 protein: CASSHPTGLKVAFF

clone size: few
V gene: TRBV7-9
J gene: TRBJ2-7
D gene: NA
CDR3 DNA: TGTTCCAGCAGCTTCGAATACACAGGGAAAGGCTACGAGCAGTACTTC
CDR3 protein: CSSSFEYTGKGYEQYF

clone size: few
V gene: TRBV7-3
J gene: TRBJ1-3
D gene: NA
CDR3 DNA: TGTGCCAGCAGCGGGCAGGGGCCCCTCTCTGGAAACACCATATATTTT
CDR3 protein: CASSGQGPLSGNTIYF

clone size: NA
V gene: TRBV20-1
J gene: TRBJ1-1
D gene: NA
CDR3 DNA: TGCAGTGCCCAGGGTTCTGCTTTCTTT
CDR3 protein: CSAQGSAFF

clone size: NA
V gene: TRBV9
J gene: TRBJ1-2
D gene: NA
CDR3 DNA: TGTGCCAGCAGCGCCCTAGAAAGGGGGGGAAATGGCTACACCTTC
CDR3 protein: CASSALERGGNGYTF

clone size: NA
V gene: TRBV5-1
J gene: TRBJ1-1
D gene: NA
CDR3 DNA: TGCGCCAGCAGCAGGGGCTTGAACACTGAAGCTTTCTTT
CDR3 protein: CASSRGLNTEAFF

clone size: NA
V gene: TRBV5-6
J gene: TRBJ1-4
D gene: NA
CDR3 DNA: TGTGCCAGCAGCCCCGGCCCTAATAGCGGTGAAAAACTGTTTTTT
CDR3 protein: CASSPGPNSGEKLFF

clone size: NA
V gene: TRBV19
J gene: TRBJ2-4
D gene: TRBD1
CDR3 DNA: TGTGCCAGTAGTGCGTGGGGACAGGGGAACATTCAGTACTTC
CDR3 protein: CASSAWGQGNIQYF

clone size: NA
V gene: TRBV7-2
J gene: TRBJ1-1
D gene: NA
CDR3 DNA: TGTGCCAGCAGCTTAGGACTTCGGGCTTTCTTT
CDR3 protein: CASSLGLRAFF

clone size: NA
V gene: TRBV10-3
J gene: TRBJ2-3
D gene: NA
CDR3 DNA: TGTGCCATCAAGGAGACAGTCGGTACAGATACGCAGTATTTT
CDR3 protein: CAIKETVGTDTQYF

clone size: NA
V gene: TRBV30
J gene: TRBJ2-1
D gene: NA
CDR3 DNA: TGTGCCTGGAGTAACGACCGGGATGAGCAGTTCTTC
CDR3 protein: CAWSNDRDEQFF

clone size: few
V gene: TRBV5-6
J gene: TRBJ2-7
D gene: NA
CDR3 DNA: TGTGCCAGCAGCTTTACAGGGTCCTACGAGCAGTACTTC
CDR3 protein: CASSFTGSYEQYF

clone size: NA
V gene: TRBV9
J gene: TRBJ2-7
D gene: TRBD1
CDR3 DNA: TGTGCCAGCAGCGTAGCCCCGGGACAGGCGAGCGAGCAGTACTTC
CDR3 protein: CASSVAPGQASEQYF

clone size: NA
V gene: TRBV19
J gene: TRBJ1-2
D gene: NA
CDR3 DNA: TGTGCCAGTAGTATAACAGAGACCTATGGCTACACCTTC
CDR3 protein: CASSITETYGYTF

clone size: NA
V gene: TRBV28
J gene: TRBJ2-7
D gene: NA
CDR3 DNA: TGTGCCAGCAGTTTGGAGGGGATTGGGGGTGAGCAGTACTTC
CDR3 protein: CASSLEGIGGEQYF

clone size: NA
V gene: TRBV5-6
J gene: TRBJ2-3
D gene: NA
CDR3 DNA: TGTGCCAGCAGCGACCGAAGCGCCCGCACAGATACGCAGTATTTT
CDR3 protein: CASSDRSARTDTQYF

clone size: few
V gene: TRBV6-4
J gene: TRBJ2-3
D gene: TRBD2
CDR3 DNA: TGTGCCAGCAGTGACGGGACTAGCGGTCACACAGATACGCAGTATTTT
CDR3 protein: CASSDGTSGHTDTQYF

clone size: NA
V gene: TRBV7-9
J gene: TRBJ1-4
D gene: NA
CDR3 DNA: TGTGCCAGCAGCTTATCGGGGGAAAAACTGTTTTTT
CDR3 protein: CASSLSGEKLFF

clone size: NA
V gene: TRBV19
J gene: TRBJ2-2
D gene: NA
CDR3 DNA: TGTGCCAGCATCAGGGGAACCGGGGAGCTGTTTTTT
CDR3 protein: CASIRGTGELFF

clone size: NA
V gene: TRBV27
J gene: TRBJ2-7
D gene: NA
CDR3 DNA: TGTGCCAGCAGGACGTCGGGACATTCCGAGCAGTACTTC
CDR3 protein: CASRTSGHSEQYF

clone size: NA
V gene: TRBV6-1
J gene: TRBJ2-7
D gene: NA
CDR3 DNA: TGTGCCAGCAGTAGACACTACGAGCAGTACTTC
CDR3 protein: CASSRHYEQYF

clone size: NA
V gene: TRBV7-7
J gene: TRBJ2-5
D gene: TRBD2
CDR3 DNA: TGTGCTAGCAGCCTCGGCCGACTAGCGGGGGACCAAGAGACCCAGTACTTC
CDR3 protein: CASSLGRLAGDQETQYF

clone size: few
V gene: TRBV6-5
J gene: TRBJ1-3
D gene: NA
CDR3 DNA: TGTGCCAGCAGTCTGGACAGCTTCGGAAACACCATATATTTT
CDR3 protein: CASSLDSFGNTIYF

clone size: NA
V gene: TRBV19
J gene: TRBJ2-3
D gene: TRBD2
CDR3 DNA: TGTGCCAGTAGTGGGAGGGAAGTGGCAGATACGCAGTATTTT
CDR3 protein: CASSGREVADTQYF

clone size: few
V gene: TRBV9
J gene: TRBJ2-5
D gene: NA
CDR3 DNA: TGTGCCAGCAGCGTTTCCTGGGGGGTAGAGACCCAGTACTTC
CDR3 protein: CASSVSWGVETQYF

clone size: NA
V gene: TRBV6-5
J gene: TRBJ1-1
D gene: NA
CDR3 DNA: TGTGCCAGCAGTTACTCCCGCGCCCGAGGAGCTTTCTTT
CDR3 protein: CASSYSRARGAFF

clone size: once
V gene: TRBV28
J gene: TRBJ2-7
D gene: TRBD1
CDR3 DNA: TGTGCCAGCAGCAGGGGGCTCACCGAGCAGTACTTC
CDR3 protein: CASSRGLTEQYF

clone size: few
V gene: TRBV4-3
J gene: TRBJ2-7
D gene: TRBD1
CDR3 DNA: TGCGCCAGCAGCCAAGATCGGACAGGGGCTTTCTACGAGCAGTACTTC
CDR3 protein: CASSQDRTGAFYEQYF

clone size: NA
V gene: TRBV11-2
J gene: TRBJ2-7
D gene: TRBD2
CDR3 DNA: TGTGCCAGCAGCTTAGATCGCGGGGGGTCGACCTACGAGCAGTACTTC
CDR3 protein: CASSLDRGGSTYEQYF

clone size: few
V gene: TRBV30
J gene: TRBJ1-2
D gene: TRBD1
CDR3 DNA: TGTGCCTGGAGTGTACTGACAGGGGGCAATGATGGCTACACCTTC
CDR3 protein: CAWSVLTGGNDGYTF

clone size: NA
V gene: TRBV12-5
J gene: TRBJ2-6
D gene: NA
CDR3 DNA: TGTGCTAGTGGTTTGGTAGTTGGTCAGGGGTGGGATGGGACTGGGGCCAACGTCCTGACTTTC
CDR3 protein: CASGLVVGQGWDGTGANVLTF

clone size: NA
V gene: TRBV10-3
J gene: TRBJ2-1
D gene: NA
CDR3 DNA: TGTGCCACCGCGCGGTCTGGCGATGAGCAGTTCTTC
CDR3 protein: CATARSGDEQFF

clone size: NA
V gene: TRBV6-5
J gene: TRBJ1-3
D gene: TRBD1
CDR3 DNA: TGTGCCAGCAGTAGGACAGGGTCTGGAAACACCATATATTTT
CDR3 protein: CASSRTGSGNTIYF

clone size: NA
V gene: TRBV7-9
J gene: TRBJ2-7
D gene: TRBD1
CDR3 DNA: TGTGCCAGCAGCGCCGGGACAGGGGTGGCCATTTTTCCCTACGAGCAGTACTTC
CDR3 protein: CASSAGTGVAIFPYEQYF

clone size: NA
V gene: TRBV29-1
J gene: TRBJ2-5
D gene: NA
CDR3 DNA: TGCAGCGTTGAATCTCAGGGAGGAGAGACCCAGTACTTC
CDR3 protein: CSVESQGGETQYF

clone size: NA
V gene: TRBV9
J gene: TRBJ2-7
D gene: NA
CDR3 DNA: TGTGCCAGCAGCGTAGCCGCGGGCGACTACGAGCAGTACTTC
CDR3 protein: CASSVAAGDYEQYF

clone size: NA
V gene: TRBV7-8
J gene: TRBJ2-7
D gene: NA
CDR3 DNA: TGTGCCAGCAGCTCGGACAGTAAACGGGGCGAGCAGTACTTC
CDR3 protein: CASSSDSKRGEQYF

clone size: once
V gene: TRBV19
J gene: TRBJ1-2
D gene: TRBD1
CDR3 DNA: TGTGCCAGTAGTGACAGGGAATTGGACTATGGCTACACCTTC
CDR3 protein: CASSDRELDYGYTF

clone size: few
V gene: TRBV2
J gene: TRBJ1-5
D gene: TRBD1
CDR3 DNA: TGTGCCAGCCGAGGGGCAGGGGGTGGGTTCAATCAGCCCCAGCATTTT
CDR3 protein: CASRGAGGGFNQPQHF

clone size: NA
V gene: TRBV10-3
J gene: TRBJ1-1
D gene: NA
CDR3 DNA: TGTGCCATCAGTGAGCCGATTGACAGACCGAACACTGAAGCTTTCTTT
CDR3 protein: CAISEPIDRPNTEAFF